Shown below are 25 T cell receptor beta chains from a single sample sequenced in a study of Graves' ophthalmopathy and Graves' hyperthyroidism. The TCR beta CDR3 regions underwent amplification from RNA transcripts. RT-PCR with HTBI primers came first, then second-round multiplex PCR. TCRdb analysed the multiplex PCR reads with MiXCR anew, one entry per CDR3 protein. Here the sample spans some 200,000 distinct CDR3 sequences, less than 30% being singletons. The sequencing input was peripheral blood. The receptors stem from a man aged 50-60 years with Graves' ophthalmopathy.

This clonotype was detected ten times or more. The chain has TRBV7-2 and TRBJ2-7, with TRBD1 identical over 7 bases. The V gene's germline CDR1 is SGHTA and CDR2 FQGNSA. CDR3 length equals 16 residues. V trimming: 6 bases; J trimming: 2 bases; junction bases outside the gene matches: 13. CDR3 region: CASRVSPGTATYEQYF. In DNA, the CDR3 is TGTGCCAGCAGAGTAAGTCCGGGGACAGCCACCTACGAGCAGTACTTC. Supplemented by reference TRBV7-2 and TRBJ2-7, the full variable domain reads GAGVSQSPSNKVTEKGKDVELRCDPISGHTALYWYRQSLGQGLEFLIYFQGNSAPDKSGLPSDRFSAERTGGSVSTLTIQRTQQEDSAVYLCASRVSPGTATYEQYFGPGTRLTVT.

In this sample, this clonotype turned up many times. V usage is TRBV7-2 and J usage is TRBJ2-2; D tentatively reads TRBD1 or TRBD2 (6 bases each). The V end was cut by 3 bases, the J end by 6 bases, with 8 bases between. Germline values: CDR1 SGHTA, CDR2 FQGNSA. This CDR3 is built from 13 residues. CDR3: CASSFGGPGELFF. CDR3 DNA: TGTGCCAGCAGCTTTGGGGGGCCCGGGGAGCTGTTTTTT.

The V call is TRBV6-1, the J call TRBJ2-7, with 11 bases lining up with TRBD2. The V and J ends lost 5 bases and 3 bases, in that order; junction bases with no gene match: 6. In germline, CDR1 is MNHNS, CDR2 SASEGT. The CDR3 loop spans 15 amino acids. In DNA form, the CDR3 reads TGTGCCAGCAGTAAGACTAGCGGGAATCGCTACGAGCAGTACTTC. It codes for CASSKTSGNRYEQYF.

The chain recombines TRBV27 with TRBJ1-5; D might be TRBD1 (6 bases). The CDR3 runs 15 residues. V was cut by 2 bases and J by 6 bases, with 14 bases left in between. In germline, CDR1 is MNHEY, CDR2 SMNVEV (reference sequence). The CDR3 here is CASSLKGGRAQPQHF. The DNA for the CDR3 is TGTGCCAGCAGTTTAAAGGGGGGGAGGGCTCAGCCCCAGCATTTT.

This clonotype was counted many times. The chain is built from TRBV7-9 and TRBJ2-7; TRBD2 matches 10 bases. The CDR3 extends over 15 amino acids. With 4 bases clipped from V and 1 base from J, the junction kept 4 bases outside the gene matches. Per germline, CDR1 SEHNR and CDR2 FQNEAQ (reference sequence). The CDR3, as DNA: TGTGCCAGCAGCTCTGGACTAGCGGTATCCTACGAGCAGTACTTC. It specifies CASSSGLAVSYEQYF. Variable domain in full (rest from reference TRBV7-9 and TRBJ2-7): DTGVSQNPRHKITKRGQNVTFRCDPISEHNRLYWYRQTLGQGPEFLTYFQNEAQLEKSRLLSDRFSAERPKGSFSTLEIQRTEQGDSAMYLCASSSGLAVSYEQYFGPGTRLTVT.

This clonotype occurred many times. This chain links TRBV11-2 with TRBJ2-7; D possibly uses TRBD1 or TRBD2 (5 bases each). The V and J ends lost 6 bases and 1 base respectively, with 7 bases between them. Germline V gene sequence: CDR1 SGHAT, CDR2 FQNNGV. This CDR3 spans 12 amino acids. CDR3 DNA: TGTGCCAGCAGGGGACCGTCCTACGAGCAGTACTTC. It codes for CASRGPSYEQYF.

This clonotype was seen repeatedly, ten times or more. The rearrangement joins TRBV28 to TRBJ2-6, with D maybe TRBD2 (7 bases). The CDR3 is 15 residues long. Germline CDR1 is MDHEN and CDR2 is SYDVKM. The germline V and J ends were trimmed by 5 bases and 4 bases, with 12 bases remaining between them. The CDR3 spells CASSRAGAGANVLTF. Written as DNA, the CDR3 is TGTGCCAGCAGTCGGGCGGGGGCCGGGGCCAACGTCCTGACTTTC.

In its sample, this clonotype was seen many times. The chain couples TRBV19 to TRBJ1-2; TRBD1 matches at 7 bases. Trimming took 5 bases from V and 1 from J; bases not matched to a gene: 7. The CDR3 has 15 amino acids. Germline V gene data show CDR1 as LNHDA and CDR2 as SQIVND (reference sequence). CDR3 nucleotides: TGTGCCAGTAGTGGGAGGACAGGAATTAACTATGGCTACACCTTC. Protein product: CASSGRTGINYGYTF.

This clonotype appeared many times. The J gene is TRBJ2-1, the V gene TRBV6-2 or TRBV6-3, with 10 bases lining up with TRBD2. Germline V lookup: CDR1 MNHEY, CDR2 SVGEGT. The CDR3 has 14 residues. J gave up 0 bases and V 7 bases, and 0 bases lay outside the gene matches. The CDR3 is CASTSGSSYNEQFF. The CDR3 DNA sequence: TGTGCCAGCACTAGCGGGAGCTCCTACAATGAGCAGTTCTTC.

This clonotype was recorded at least ten times. This chain uses TRBV29-1 with TRBJ1-2, with 7 bases that match TRBD1. From germline, CDR1 is SQVTM and CDR2 ANQGSEA. Trimming removed 4 bases from V and 14 bases from J; junction bases left unmatched: 10. The CDR3 sequence is 11 residues long. CDR3 protein: CSVGAGGMKTF. The CDR3 nucleotides read TGCAGCGTTGGGGCAGGGGGTATGAAAACCTTC.

In DNA form, the CDR3 reads TGTGCCAGCACCGGGACATCCACTGAAGCTTTCTTT. Protein sequence: CASTGTSTEAFF. This sequence joins TRBV28 and TRBJ1-1, with D tentatively TRBD1 (6 bases). V lost 7 bases to trimming and J lost 4 bases, with 10 bases between them. Germline V gives CDR1 MDHEN, CDR2 SYDVKM. The CDR3 runs 12 residues.

The chain joins TRBV6-1 to TRBJ1-2; D possibly corresponds to TRBD1 (5 bases). Per germline, CDR1 MNHNS and CDR2 SASEGT. V lost 6 bases and J 1 base, leaving 15 bases between the germline ends. This CDR3 is built from 15 residues. Written as DNA, the CDR3 is TGTGCCAGCAGGAGAACGGGACCGCATAACTATGGCTACACCTTC. Encoded protein: CASRRTGPHNYGYTF.

This clonotype has a handful of counts. The CDR3 protein is CASSTIGGRLSSYGYTF. The DNA of the CDR3 is TGTGCCAGCTCGACAATCGGGGGCAGGCTCTCTAGCTATGGCTACACCTTC. V and J are TRBV12-3 or TRBV12-4 and TRBJ1-2; D perhaps matches TRBD1 (6 bases). The CDR3 totals 17 residues. The germline V and J ends were trimmed by 8 bases and 4 bases, with 26 bases remaining between them.

The V gene is TRBV19, the J gene TRBJ2-7, with D maybe TRBD2 (6 bases). This CDR3 spans 14 amino acids. The germline gives CDR1 LNHDA, CDR2 SQIVND (reference sequence). V shed 5 bases and J shed 5 bases, with 16 bases lying between them. DNA of the CDR3: TGTGCCAGTAGTGTAGTCCCGGAGGGCGACGAGCAGTACTTC. It codes for CASSVVPEGDEQYF. The complete variable domain, with remaining parts taken from reference TRBV19 and TRBJ2-7, reads DGGITQSPKYLFRKEGQNVTLSCEQNLNHDAMYWYRQDPGQGLRLIYYSQIVNDFQKGDIAEGYSVSREKKESFPLTVTSAQKNPTAFYLCASSVVPEGDEQYFGPGTRLTVT.

The chain carries TRBV20-1 and TRBJ2-7, with D tentatively TRBD1 or TRBD2 (5 bases each). Germline loops: CDR1 DFQATT, CDR2 SNEGSKA (reference sequence). The germline V and J ends were trimmed by 4 bases and 3 bases, with 19 bases remaining between them. The CDR3 consists of 15 residues. CDR3 nucleotide sequence: TGCAGTGCTACTTCCGGGACCCTGATCGGCTACGAGCAGTACTTC. Its translation: CSATSGTLIGYEQYF.

The chain joins TRBV15 to TRBJ2-7, with D perhaps TRBD2 (5 bases). This CDR3 region has 16 residues. From germline, CDR1 is LNHNV and CDR2 YYDKDF (reference sequence). V gave up 0 bases and J gave up 5 bases, with 17 bases separating them. CDR3 sequence reads: CATSRDQSLARHEQYF. CDR3 nucleotide sequence: TGTGCCACCAGCAGAGATCAGTCGCTAGCACGGCACGAGCAGTACTTC.

The CDR3 sequence is CATSRAQRVETQYF. The DNA of the CDR3 is TGTGCCACCAGCAGAGCCCAGAGGGTGGAGACCCAGTACTTC. V is TRBV15 and J is TRBJ2-5; D is possibly TRBD2 (5 bases). This CDR3 has 14 amino acids. CDR1 LNHNV and CDR2 YYDKDF come from the germline V gene (reference sequence). V shed 1 base and J shed 5 bases, with 11 bases lying between them.

This clonotype was observed many times. V and J are TRBV6-5 and TRBJ2-4; TRBD1 might be the D (7 bases). This CDR3 is 13 amino acids long. Trimming took off 10 bases at V and 6 bases at J, with 16 bases between the two ends. The germline V gene encodes CDR1 MNHEY and CDR2 SVGAGI. The CDR3 is CATPGQGGNIQYF. The CDR3 DNA sequence: TGTGCCACCCCGGGGCAGGGGGGAAACATTCAGTACTTC.

This clonotype was seen many times. This chain connects TRBV6-5 to TRBJ2-5; TRBD1 matches at 9 bases. From germline, CDR1 is MNHEY and CDR2 SVGAGI. Trimming removed 5 bases from V and 5 bases from J; junction bases left unmatched: 6. The CDR3 spans 14 residues. CDR3 nucleotide sequence: TGTGCCAGCAGTCGGGACAGGGTGTCGGAGACCCAGTACTTC. Translation: CASSRDRVSETQYF.

With regard to this clonotype: This sequence may be a read error, since a much larger clone differs from it by one base. The rearrangement joins TRBV7-2 to TRBJ2-5, with TRBD2 identical over 8 bases. The CDR3 runs 11 residues. After removal of 4 bases from V and 9 bases from J, the junction contained 1 base not matched to a gene. CDR1 is SGHTA and CDR2 is FQGNSA in the germline V gene. CDR3 sequence: CASSSREAQYF. Here the CDR3 DNA reads TGTGCCAGCAGCTCGCGGGAGGCCCAGTACTTC.

This clonotype was detected a few times. The chain employs TRBV11-1 and TRBJ2-6; D is undetermined. Germline assignment: CDR1 SGHAT and CDR2 FQDESV (reference sequence). Trimming took off 5 bases at V and 6 bases at J, with 23 bases between the two ends. This CDR3 spans 18 amino acids. The CDR3 loop reads CASSPVVGDLWSANVLTF. The DNA for the CDR3 is TGTGCCAGCAGCCCCGTCGTCGGCGATCTCTGGTCGGCCAACGTCCTGACTTTC. The full variable domain, with the rest looked up from reference TRBV11-1 and TRBJ2-6, is EAEVAQSPRYKITEKSQAVAFWCDPISGHATLYWYRQILGQGPELLVQFQDESVVDDSQLPKDRFSAERLKGVDSTLKIQPAELGDSAMYLCASSPVVGDLWSANVLTFGAGSRLTVL.

Ten or more counts support this clonotype. J is TRBJ2-2 and V is TRBV6-2 or TRBV6-3, with 8 bases aligning to TRBD2. The CDR3 contains 16 residues. With 0 bases clipped from V and 4 bases from J, the junction kept 4 bases outside the gene matches. Germline V gives CDR1 MNHEY, CDR2 SVGEGT. The CDR3 region has the DNA TGTGCCAGCAGTTACTCTAAGCGGGAGATCACCGGGGAGCTGTTTTTT. This translates into CASSYSKREITGELFF.

The sample holds many counts of this clonotype. The chain employs TRBV20-1 and TRBJ2-5; D is perhaps TRBD1 (6 bases). The CDR3 sequence is 15 residues long. From germline, CDR1 is DFQATT and CDR2 SNEGSKA (reference sequence). V was trimmed by 0 bases and J by 1 base, leaving 12 bases between them. The CDR3 is CSARDNRVPQETQYF. CDR3 sequence (DNA): TGCAGTGCTAGAGACAACAGGGTACCCCAAGAGACCCAGTACTTC.

This clonotype appeared many times. The rearrangement uses TRBV9 and TRBJ1-3; perhaps TRBD1 as D (5 bases). The CDR3 runs 14 residues. Trimming stripped 0 bases from V and 4 bases from J, with 8 bases between. Germline assignment: CDR1 SGDLS and CDR2 YYNGEE. DNA of the CDR3: TGTGCCAGCAGCGTAGAGACAGAAGGAAACACCATATATTTT. It encodes CASSVETEGNTIYF. Full variable domain (remainder filled in from reference TRBV9 and TRBJ1-3): DSGVTQTPKHLITATGQRVTLRCSPRSGDLSVYWYQQSLDQGLQFLIQYYNGEERAKGNILERFSAQQFPDLHSELNLSSLELGDSALYFCASSVETEGNTIYFGEGSWLTVV.

Only one count was recorded for this clonotype. This chain connects TRBV28 to TRBJ1-1; D not resolved. V gave up 6 bases and J gave up 1 base, with 15 bases separating them. In germline, CDR1 is MDHEN, CDR2 SYDVKM. This CDR3 has 15 amino acids. In DNA, the CDR3 is TGTGCCAGCAGCCCGGGGTGGGGTACGAACACTGAAGCTTTCTTT. It translates to CASSPGWGTNTEAFF.